The present T cell receptor (beta chain) was sequenced within a study of cytomegalovirus exposure and HLA in healthy donors. Study overall: In a later analysis, it was reported that the 120 validation repertoires had been produced on the same platform as the 500 to 750 repertoires belonging to the first cohort. Study findings and constraints: Researchers counted around 150 TCR beta chains as cytomegalovirus-associated. CMV antigen specificity was confirmed in vitro for a few CMV-associated chains. The tendency of first-cohort TCR clusters to co-occur in the 120 or so validation repertoires emerged from a later analysis.

Generated by immunoSEQ multiplex PCR, the TCRdb table keeps only in-frame clones and is missing some. The profile shows roughly 100,000 clones, around 87% of them singletons. About this clone: Its antigen is unknown.

Trimming stripped 3 bases from V and 6 bases from J, with 12 bases between. The CDR3 contains 13 residues. CDR1 is KGHSH, CDR2 LQKENI, per germline. Sequenced sample: PBMCs. This receptor was taken from a woman aged 18-29 years in good health and CMV-seropositive. V gene TRBV18 combines with J gene TRBJ2-7; D uncertain. DNA for the CDR3: TGTGCCAGCTCACCCGGCGGTACGGGCGAGCAGTACTTC. This codes for CASSPGGTGEQYF.